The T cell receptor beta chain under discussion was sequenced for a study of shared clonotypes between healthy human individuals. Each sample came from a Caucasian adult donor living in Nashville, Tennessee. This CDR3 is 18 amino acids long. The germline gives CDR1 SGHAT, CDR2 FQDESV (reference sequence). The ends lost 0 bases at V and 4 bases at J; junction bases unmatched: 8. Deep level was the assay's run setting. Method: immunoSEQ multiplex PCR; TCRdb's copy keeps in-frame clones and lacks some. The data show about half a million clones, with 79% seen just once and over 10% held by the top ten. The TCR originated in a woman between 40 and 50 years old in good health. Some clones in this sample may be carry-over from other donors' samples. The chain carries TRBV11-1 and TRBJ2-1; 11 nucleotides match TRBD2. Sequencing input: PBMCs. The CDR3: CASSLAPSGRQAYNEQFF. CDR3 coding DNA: TGTGCCAGCAGCTTAGCGCCTAGCGGGAGGCAAGCTTACAATGAGCAGTTCTTC.